Detailed here is one T cell receptor beta chain. It lacks a known antigen. Base qualities are missing; no much larger clone stands one base away. This sample was taken from a study of T cell changes during pregnancy in multiple sclerosis (dated by TCRdb to the late 2010s). Describing the broader study: The study looked at changes in the T cell repertoire across pregnancy in women with multiple sclerosis.

CDR1 is given as SGHRS and CDR2 as YFSETQ, both from the germline V gene. V gives up 3 bases and J gives up 6 bases, and the segment between their germline ends measures 13 bases. The CDR3, cysteine through phenylalanine, is 14 amino acids long. CDR3 DNA only is kept here, 42 bases in frame from base 1. Library creation used the immunoSEQ multiplex PCR assay. Drawn from immuneACCESS, this table holds only the in-frame rearrangements with V and J called that TCRdb kept. Clones are partly lost; checked studies trace under half to an unresolved V gene and leave the rest unexplained. In all, the sample holds about 44,000 clones, and about 96% of those were seen once. The ten largest account for 0.89% of the sample.

This chain is built from TRBV5-1 and TRBJ2-1; TRBD1 might be the D gene, on 5 matching bases. The source of this sequence is a female donor with multiple sclerosis, enrolled in a pregnancy study. The material was peripheral blood, obtained in the second trimester of pregnancy. The nucleotide sequence reads as follows: TGCGCCAGCAGCTCGCGACAGTCGGTCAATGAGCAGTTCTTC. Its amino acids are CASSSRQSVNEQFF.